The 25 T cell receptor beta chains below come from one sample, sequenced in a study of blood T cells in healthy people across ages. A second roughly 6 to 11 cycle PCR used barcoded and J-beta primers. Via MiXCR, TCRdb re-called the 5' RACE reads, giving one row per CDR3 protein. Of under 700,000 distinct CDR3 sequences listed, less than 25% are singletons. These records were also assigned to another study, of T cells of mothers and their children.

Sequencing was done on a sample of blood. The receptors shown here come from a boy aged 5 to 17 in good health.

This clonotype came up a few times. The chain carries TRBV6-2 or TRBV6-3 and TRBJ2-7; D not resolved. The CDR3 has 11 residues. Germline CDR1 is MNHEY and CDR2 is SVGEGT. The V end lost 5 bases, the J end lost 7 bases, and 9 bases lay between the germline ends. CDR3 region: CASSPSREQYF. The CDR3, as DNA: TGTGCCAGCAGTCCCTCGAGGGAGCAGTACTTC.

The CDR3 DNA follows: TGCGCCAGCAGCCGAGATTTTCTAGATACGCAGTATTTT. Its translation is CASSRDFLDTQYF. V is TRBV4-3 and J is TRBJ2-3; unclear D gene. Germline assignment: CDR1 LGHNA and CDR2 YSLEER. The CDR3 is 13 amino acids. V dropped 4 bases and J dropped 5 bases, with 10 bases sitting between them.

The table lists this clonotype with a few counts. The genes are TRBV28 and TRBJ2-5; D gene ambiguous. The germline V gene has CDR1 MDHEN and CDR2 SYDVKM. V was cut by 3 bases and J by 7 bases, with 12 bases left in between. CDR3 size: 13 residues. CDR3 DNA: TGTGCCAGCAGTTTCCTTACAGTGGGGACCCAGTACTTC. This sequence encodes CASSFLTVGTQYF. The full variable domain, in which reference TRBV28 and TRBJ2-5 provide the parts outside the CDR3, is DVKVTQSSRYLVKRTGEKVFLECVQDMDHENMFWYRQDPGLGLRLIYFSYDVKMKEKGDIPEGYSVSREKKERFSLILESASTNQTSMYLCASSFLTVGTQYFGPGTRLLVL.

This chain connects TRBV18 to TRBJ1-2; D perhaps matches TRBD1 (6 bases). Germline CDR1 KGHSH, CDR2 LQKENI. The V end was cut by 1 base, the J end by 0 bases, with 12 bases between. There are 16 residues in the CDR3. DNA of the CDR3: TGTGCCAGCTCACCACTCGGACAGCAACCTAACTATGGCTACACCTTC. Amino acid sequence: CASSPLGQQPNYGYTF.

V usage is TRBV29-1 and J usage is TRBJ1-1; no clear D. There are 11 residues in the CDR3. CDR1 SQVTM and CDR2 ANQGSEA come from the germline V gene. V lost 6 bases, J lost 3 bases, and 8 bases lay in between. The CDR3 spells CSVGRDTEAFF. CDR3 in DNA: TGCAGCGTCGGGAGGGACACTGAAGCTTTCTTT.

A few counts support this clonotype. The rearrangement uses TRBV7-9 and TRBJ2-6; D ambiguous. The V end lost 4 bases, the J end lost 4 bases, and 14 bases lay between the germline ends. The germline V gene encodes CDR1 SEHNR and CDR2 FQNEAQ (reference sequence). The CDR3 has 16 amino acids. DNA of the CDR3: TGTGCCAGCAGCTCCAGCCCAACTCTGGGGGCCAACGTCCTGACTTTC. As protein: CASSSSPTLGANVLTF.

V usage is TRBV25-1 and J usage is TRBJ2-1; D gene ambiguous. The DNA matches TRBJ2-7 better at its end, which makes the J call doubtful. CDR1 and CDR2 (germline): MGHDK, SYGVNS. The CDR3 has 14 residues. The CDR3 loop is CASSRASSSYEQYF. The CDR3 DNA reads TGTGCCAGCAGTAGGGCAAGTAGCTCCTACGAGCAGTACTTC.

This sequence joins TRBV12-3 or TRBV12-4 and TRBJ2-5; no clear D gene. CDR3 length: 13 amino acids. The V gene lost 6 bases and the J gene lost 5 bases, with 13 bases spanning the gap. The CDR3 here is CASRSQIRETQYF. CDR3 nucleotide sequence: TGTGCCAGCAGGTCCCAGATCCGGGAGACCCAGTACTTC.

The chain carries TRBV28 and TRBJ2-3, with TRBD2 matching 12 bases. The CDR3 contains 18 residues. From germline, CDR1 is MDHEN and CDR2 SYDVKM. V trimming: 6 bases; J trimming: 0 bases; junction bases outside the gene matches: 10. CDR3 nucleotides: TGTGCCAGCAGATGGCTAGCGGGAGGGGGTAAGAGCACAGATACGCAGTATTTT. Translating it yields CASRWLAGGGKSTDTQYF.

The chain uses TRBV28 and TRBJ2-5; 8 positions agree with TRBD1. Matching the DNA end better, TRBJ2-1 makes the J call doubtful. Germline V gene sequence: CDR1 MDHEN, CDR2 SYDVKM. The CDR3 contains 16 residues. CDR3 nucleotide sequence: TGTGCCAGCAGTTTAACCAGGGGGCAGGGCCACAATGAGCAGTTCTTC. Its translation is CASSLTRGQGHNEQFF.

This rearrangement joins TRBV27 to TRBJ2-2, with D maybe TRBD1 (6 bases). Trimming left V 9 bases short and J 2 bases short, with 13 bases between. The germline CDR1 and CDR2 sequences are MNHEY and SMNVEV (reference sequence). The CDR3 runs 14 residues. CDR3 sequence reads: CASNYRANTGELFF. The CDR3 region has the DNA TGTGCCAGTAACTACAGGGCTAACACCGGGGAGCTGTTTTTT.

The chain carries TRBV7-9 and TRBJ2-7; D might be TRBD1 (6 bases). This CDR3 is 13 amino acids long. V shed 5 bases and J shed 5 bases, with 13 bases lying between them. Per germline, CDR1 SEHNR and CDR2 FQNEAQ (reference sequence). CDR3 protein: CASSLPGVHEQYF. CDR3 coding DNA: TGTGCCAGCAGCCTACCAGGGGTCCACGAGCAGTACTTC.

Many counts were recorded for this clonotype. This rearrangement joins TRBV15 to TRBJ2-5; D is perhaps TRBD2 (5 bases). This CDR3 spans 15 amino acids. CDR1 and CDR2 (germline): LNHNV, YYDKDF (reference sequence). V was cut by 8 bases and J by 3 bases, with 19 bases left in between. The CDR3 here is CATASARRREETQYF. CDR3 in DNA: TGTGCCACCGCAAGTGCCCGGAGGCGGGAAGAGACCCAGTACTTC. Together with reference TRBV15 and TRBJ2-5, the CDR3 gives the full variable domain: DAMVIQNPRYQVTQFGKPVTLSCSQTLNHNVMYWYQQKSSQAPKLLFHYYDKDFNNEADTPDNFQSRRPNTSFCFLDIRSPGLGDTAMYLCATASARRREETQYFGPGTRLLVL.

The chain carries TRBV4-2 and TRBJ2-1, with D perhaps TRBD1 or TRBD2 (6 bases each). The CDR3 contains 14 residues. In germline, CDR1 is LGHNA, CDR2 YNFKEQ. V was clipped by 4 bases and J by 5 bases, with 12 bases between them. The CDR3 DNA is TGTGCCAGCAGCCCGGGGGCCGGGAACAATGAGCAGTTCTTC. This translates into CASSPGAGNNEQFF.

This clonotype was picked up a small number of times. V usage is TRBV5-1 and J usage is TRBJ2-1; TRBD1 matches at 8 bases. CDR1 is SGHRS and CDR2 is YFSETQ in the germline V gene. The CDR3 has 15 residues. With 2 bases clipped from V and 8 bases from J, the junction kept 9 bases outside the gene matches. CDR3 region: CASSLTGTGTHEQFF. In DNA form, the CDR3 reads TGCGCCAGCAGCTTAACCGGGACAGGTACGCATGAGCAGTTCTTC.

This chain uses TRBV5-1 with TRBJ2-6; TRBD2 is a possible D gene (6 bases). Per the germline V gene, CDR1 is SGHRS and CDR2 is YFSETQ. The germline V and J ends were trimmed by 0 bases and 1 base, with 11 bases remaining between them. This CDR3 has 17 residues. CDR3 protein: CASSLDGGSSGANVLTF. CDR3 DNA: TGCGCCAGCAGCTTGGATGGGGGGTCGTCTGGGGCCAACGTCCTGACTTTC.

Written as DNA, the CDR3 is TGTGCCAGCAGCTTAGCTAACCTTCCCTCCTATAATTCACCCCTCCACTTT. Encoded protein: CASSLANLPSYNSPLHF. The gene calls are TRBV7-2 and TRBJ1-6; D unresolved. This CDR3 comprises 17 residues. Trimming shortened V by 0 bases and J by 0 bases, and 9 bases separated the two germline ends. Germline assignment: CDR1 SGHTA and CDR2 FQGNSA.

As regards this clonotype: A read error may explain this, as a much larger clone is one base away. The chain recombines TRBV28 with TRBJ2-1; D may match TRBD1 or TRBD2 (5 bases each). With the DNA end fitting TRBJ2-7 better, the J assignment may be wrong. Germline values: CDR1 MDHEN, CDR2 SYDVKM. The CDR3 runs to 14 residues. The CDR3 reads CTSNRPGRNYEQYF. Here the CDR3 DNA reads TGTACCAGCAATCGCCCGGGGCGGAATTACGAGCAGTACTTC.

This clonotype has just a few counts. The rearrangement joins TRBV2 to TRBJ2-1, with no clear D. The CDR3 sequence is 12 residues long. Trimming removed 6 bases at V and 8 bases at J, with 11 bases between. The germline gives CDR1 SNHLY, CDR2 FYNNEI. CDR3 DNA sequence: TGTGCCAGCAGGGGCGGTACCGATGAGCAGTTCTTC. It specifies CASRGGTDEQFF.

This clonotype was seen a few times. One junction end disagrees with the germline gene, perhaps due to a read error. The chain links TRBV13 to TRBJ2-7; 9 bases match TRBD1. Germline V gives CDR1 PRHDT, CDR2 FYEKMQ (reference sequence). This CDR3 region has 14 residues. CDR3 nucleotide sequence: TGTGCCAGCAGCTCCGGGACAGGGCGGTACGAGCAGCACTTC. This gives the protein CASSSGTGRYEQHF.

V gene TRBV13 combines with J gene TRBJ2-7; possible D gene TRBD1, 5 bases. CDR1 PRHDT and CDR2 FYEKMQ come from the germline V gene (reference sequence). V lost 6 bases to trimming and J lost 7 bases, with 25 bases between them. The CDR3 spans 16 residues. Here the CDR3 DNA reads TGTGCCAGCAGTACGTCCGTGGGGCCACCGCGGTGGGAGCAGTACTTC. It is translated as CASSTSVGPPRWEQYF.

This clonotype came up a few times. The chain recombines TRBV18 with TRBJ2-5; no definite D call. The CDR3 runs to 14 residues. CDR1 is KGHSH, CDR2 LQKENI, per germline. Trimming removed 6 bases from V and 0 bases from J, with 11 bases in between. The CDR3 region has the DNA TGTGCCAGCTCCCCAAGTACGTACCAAGAGACCCAGTACTTC. This sequence encodes CASSPSTYQETQYF. The full variable domain, with the rest looked up from reference TRBV18 and TRBJ2-5, is NAGVMQNPRHLVRRRGQEARLRCSPMKGHSHVYWYRQLPEEGLKFMVYLQKENIIDESGMPKERFSAEFPKEGPSILRIQQVVRGDSAAYFCASSPSTYQETQYFGPGTRLLVL.

This clonotype was seen at least ten times. The genes are TRBV7-2 and TRBJ2-5, with TRBD1 identical over 8 bases. Unmatched junction bases numbered 6, after V lost 4 bases and J lost 2 bases. Per germline, CDR1 SGHTA and CDR2 FQGNSA. The CDR3 length is 15 residues. The CDR3 nucleotides read TGTGCCAGCAGCTCCTGGACAGGGTCTCAAGAGACCCAGTACTTC. Protein product: CASSSWTGSQETQYF.

This clonotype has just a few counts. The J gene is TRBJ1-1, the V gene TRBV27, with D unclear. Deletions cut 5 bases from V and 1 base from J, with 8 bases between. The germline V gene has CDR1 MNHEY and CDR2 SMNVEV (reference sequence). This CDR3 is built from 13 residues. This chain's CDR3 is CASSEWGNTEAFF. Written as DNA, the CDR3 is TGTGCCAGCAGTGAGTGGGGGAACACTGAAGCTTTCTTT.

This clonotype was seen a handful of times. This rearrangement joins TRBV3-1 to TRBJ2-1; 8 bases are shared with TRBD2. CDR3 size: 18 residues. The J segment lost 5 bases and the V segment lost 2 bases, leaving 14 bases of the junction unmatched. Germline V gene sequence: CDR1 LGHDT, CDR2 YNNKEL (reference sequence). CDR3 bases: TGTGCCAGCAGCCAATTTACGTTAGCGGGACCCCCTAACAATGAGCAGTTCTTC. Translated, it gives CASSQFTLAGPPNNEQFF.